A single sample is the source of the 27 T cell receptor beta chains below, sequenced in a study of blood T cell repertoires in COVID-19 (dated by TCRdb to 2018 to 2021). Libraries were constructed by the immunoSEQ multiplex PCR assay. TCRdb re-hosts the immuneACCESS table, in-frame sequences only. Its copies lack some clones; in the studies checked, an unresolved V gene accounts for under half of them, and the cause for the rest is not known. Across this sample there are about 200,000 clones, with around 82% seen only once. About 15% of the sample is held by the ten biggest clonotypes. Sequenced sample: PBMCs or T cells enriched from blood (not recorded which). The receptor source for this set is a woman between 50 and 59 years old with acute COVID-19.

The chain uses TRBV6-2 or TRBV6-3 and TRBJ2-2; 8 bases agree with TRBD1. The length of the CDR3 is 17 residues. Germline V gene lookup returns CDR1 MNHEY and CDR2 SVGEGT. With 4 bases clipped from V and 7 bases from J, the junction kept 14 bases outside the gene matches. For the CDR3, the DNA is TGTGCCAGCAGTTGGCCAGGAGGACAGGGATTCTTCGGGGAGCTGTTTTTT. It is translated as CASSWPGGQGFFGELFF.

CDR3 protein: CASSLAGGTNYGYTF. The DNA for the CDR3 is TGTGCCAGCAGCTTAGCCGGGGGAACTAACTATGGCTACACCTTC. The chain joins TRBV7-2 to TRBJ1-2; a possible D gene is TRBD1 (5 bases). The CDR3 length is 15 residues. Deletions cut 0 bases from V and 0 bases from J, with 8 bases between. Germline V gene lookup returns CDR1 SGHTA and CDR2 FQGNSA.

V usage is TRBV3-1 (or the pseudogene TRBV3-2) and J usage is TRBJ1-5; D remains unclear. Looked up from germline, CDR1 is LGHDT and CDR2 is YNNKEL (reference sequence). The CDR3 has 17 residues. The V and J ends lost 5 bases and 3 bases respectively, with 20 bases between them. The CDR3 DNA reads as TGTGCCAGCAGCGAAGGGCCGCCTATACGGGTCAATCAGCCCCAGCATTTT. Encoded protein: CASSEGPPIRVNQPQHF.

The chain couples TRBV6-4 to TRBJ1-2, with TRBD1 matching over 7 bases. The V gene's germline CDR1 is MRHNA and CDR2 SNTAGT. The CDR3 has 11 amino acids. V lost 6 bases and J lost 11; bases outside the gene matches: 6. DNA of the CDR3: TGTGCCAGCAGGCAACAGGGGCGGTACACCTTC. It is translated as CASRQQGRYTF.

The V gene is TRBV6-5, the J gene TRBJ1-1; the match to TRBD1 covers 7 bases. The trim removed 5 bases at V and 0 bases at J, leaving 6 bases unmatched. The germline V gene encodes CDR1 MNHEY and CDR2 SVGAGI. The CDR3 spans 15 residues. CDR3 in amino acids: CASSPRDSLNTEAFF. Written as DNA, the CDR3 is TGTGCCAGCAGTCCCCGGGACAGTTTGAACACTGAAGCTTTCTTT.

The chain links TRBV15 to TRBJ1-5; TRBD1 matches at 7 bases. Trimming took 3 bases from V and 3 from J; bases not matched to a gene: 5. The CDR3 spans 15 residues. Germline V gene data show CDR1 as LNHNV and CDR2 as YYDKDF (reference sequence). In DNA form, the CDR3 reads TGTGCCACCAGCAGTCGACAGGGAGACAATCAGCCCCAGCATTTT. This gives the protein CATSSRQGDNQPQHF.

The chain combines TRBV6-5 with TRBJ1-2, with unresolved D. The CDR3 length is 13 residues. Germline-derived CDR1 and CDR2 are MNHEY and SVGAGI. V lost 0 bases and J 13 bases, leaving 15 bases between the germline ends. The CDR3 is CASSYSPGFGVTF. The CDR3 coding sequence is TGTGCCAGCAGTTACTCTCCCGGGTTCGGGGTCACCTTC.

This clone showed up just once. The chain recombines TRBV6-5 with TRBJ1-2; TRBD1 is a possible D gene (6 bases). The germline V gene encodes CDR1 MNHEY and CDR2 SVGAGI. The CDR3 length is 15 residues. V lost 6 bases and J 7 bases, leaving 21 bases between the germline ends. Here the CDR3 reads CASRQTLRGAVGYTF. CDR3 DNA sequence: TGTGCCAGCAGACAGACCCTTCGGGGGGCGGTTGGCTACACCTTC.

CDR3 loop: CASRDSLRDYTF. The CDR3 bases are TGTGCCAGCCGGGACAGCCTAAGGGACTACACCTTC. The chain is built from TRBV28 and TRBJ1-2; 7 positions agree with TRBD1. V gave up 8 bases and J gave up 10 bases; unmatched junction bases: 10. CDR3 length equals 12 residues. The germline CDR1 and CDR2 sequences are MDHEN and SYDVKM.

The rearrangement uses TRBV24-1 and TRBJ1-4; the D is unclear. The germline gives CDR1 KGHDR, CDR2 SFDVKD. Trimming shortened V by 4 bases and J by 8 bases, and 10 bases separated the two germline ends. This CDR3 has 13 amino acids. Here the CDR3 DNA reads TGTGCCACCAGTGACTCCACGAGGGAAAAACTGTTTTTT. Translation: CATSDSTREKLFF.

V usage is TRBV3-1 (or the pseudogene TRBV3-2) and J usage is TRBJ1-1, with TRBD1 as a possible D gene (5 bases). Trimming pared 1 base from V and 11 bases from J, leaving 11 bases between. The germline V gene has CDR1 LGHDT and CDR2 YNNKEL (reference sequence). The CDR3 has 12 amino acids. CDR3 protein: CASSQGRDYAFF. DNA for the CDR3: TGTGCCAGCAGCCAAGGCAGGGATTACGCTTTCTTT.

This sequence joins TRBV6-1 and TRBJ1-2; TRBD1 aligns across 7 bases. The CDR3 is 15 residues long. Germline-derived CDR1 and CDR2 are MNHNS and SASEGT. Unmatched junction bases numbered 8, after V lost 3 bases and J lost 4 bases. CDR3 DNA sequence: TGTGCCAGCAGTGAGGGACAGCCATCCCCCTATGGCTACACCTTC. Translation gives CASSEGQPSPYGYTF.

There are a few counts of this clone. The CDR3 loop reads CASSYKGGTDTQYF. The CDR3 region has the DNA TGTGCCAGCAGTTACAAAGGGGGCACAGATACGCAGTATTTT. This chain links TRBV6-2 or TRBV6-3 with TRBJ2-3; possibly TRBD1 for D (5 bases). The germline V and J ends were trimmed by 2 bases and 1 base, with 7 bases remaining between them. Germline-derived CDR1 and CDR2 are MNHEY and SVGEGT. The CDR3 runs 14 residues.

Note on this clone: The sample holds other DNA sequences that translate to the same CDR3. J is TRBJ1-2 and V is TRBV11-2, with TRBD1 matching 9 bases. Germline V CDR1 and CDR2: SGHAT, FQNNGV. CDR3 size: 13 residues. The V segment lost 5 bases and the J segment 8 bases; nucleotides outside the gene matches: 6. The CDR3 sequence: CASSPRTGDGYTF. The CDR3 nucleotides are TGTGCCAGCAGCCCACGGACAGGGGACGGCTACACCTTC.

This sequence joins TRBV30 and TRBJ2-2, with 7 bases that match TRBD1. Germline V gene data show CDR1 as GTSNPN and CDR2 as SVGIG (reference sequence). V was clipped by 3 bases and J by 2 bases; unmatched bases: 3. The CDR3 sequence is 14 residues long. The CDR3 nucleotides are TGTGCCTGGAGACGGGACAGTAACACCGGGGAGCTGTTTTTT. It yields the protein CAWRRDSNTGELFF.

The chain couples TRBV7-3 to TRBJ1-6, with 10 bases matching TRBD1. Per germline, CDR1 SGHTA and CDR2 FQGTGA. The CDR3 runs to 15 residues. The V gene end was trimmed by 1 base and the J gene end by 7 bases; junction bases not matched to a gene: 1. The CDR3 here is CASSLRGQGNSPLHF. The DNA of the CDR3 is TGTGCCAGCAGCTTAAGGGGACAGGGGAATTCACCCCTCCACTTT. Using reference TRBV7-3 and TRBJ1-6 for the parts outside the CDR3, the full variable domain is GAGVSQTPSNKVTEKGKYVELRCDPISGHTALYWYRQSLGQGPEFLIYFQGTGAADDSGLPNDRFFAVRPEGSVSTLKIQRTERGDSAVYLCASSLRGQGNSPLHFGNGTRLTVT.

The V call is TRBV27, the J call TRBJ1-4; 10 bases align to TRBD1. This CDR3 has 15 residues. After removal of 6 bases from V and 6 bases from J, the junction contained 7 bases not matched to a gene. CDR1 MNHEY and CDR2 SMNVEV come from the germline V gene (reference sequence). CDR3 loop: CASSWGQGYDEKLFF. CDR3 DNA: TGTGCCAGCAGCTGGGGACAGGGGTATGATGAAAAACTGTTTTTT.

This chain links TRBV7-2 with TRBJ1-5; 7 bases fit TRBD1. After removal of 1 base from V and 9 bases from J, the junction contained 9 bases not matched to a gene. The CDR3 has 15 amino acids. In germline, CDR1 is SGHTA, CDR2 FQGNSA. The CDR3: CASSLGQGGERPQHF. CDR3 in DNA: TGTGCCAGCAGCTTAGGACAGGGTGGAGAGCGGCCCCAGCATTTT.

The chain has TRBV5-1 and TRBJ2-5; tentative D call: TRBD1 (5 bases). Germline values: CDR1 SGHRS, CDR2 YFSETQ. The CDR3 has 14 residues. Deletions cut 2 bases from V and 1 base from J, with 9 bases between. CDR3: CASSFGGAQETQYF. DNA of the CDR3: TGCGCCAGCAGCTTCGGTGGGGCCCAAGAGACCCAGTACTTC.

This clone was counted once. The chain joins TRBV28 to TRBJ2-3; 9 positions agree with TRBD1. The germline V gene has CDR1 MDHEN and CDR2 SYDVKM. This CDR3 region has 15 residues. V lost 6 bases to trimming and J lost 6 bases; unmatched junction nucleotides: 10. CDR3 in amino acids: CASSVPGQGGDTQYF. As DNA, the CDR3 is TGTGCCAGCAGCGTACCGGGACAGGGTGGGGATACGCAGTATTTT.

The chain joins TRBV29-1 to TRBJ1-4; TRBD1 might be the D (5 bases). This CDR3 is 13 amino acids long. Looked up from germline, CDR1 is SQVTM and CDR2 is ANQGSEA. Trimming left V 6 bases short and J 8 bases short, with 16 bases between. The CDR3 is CSVFGGDGEKLFF. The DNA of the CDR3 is TGCAGCGTATTTGGGGGGGACGGAGAAAAACTGTTTTTT.

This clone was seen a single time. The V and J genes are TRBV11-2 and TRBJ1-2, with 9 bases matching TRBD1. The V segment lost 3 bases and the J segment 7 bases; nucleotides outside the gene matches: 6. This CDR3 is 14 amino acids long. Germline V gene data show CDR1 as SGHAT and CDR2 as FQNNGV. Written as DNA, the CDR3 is TGTGCCAGCAGCTTTAGTTTGACAGGGGGTGGCTACACCTTC. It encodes CASSFSLTGGGYTF.

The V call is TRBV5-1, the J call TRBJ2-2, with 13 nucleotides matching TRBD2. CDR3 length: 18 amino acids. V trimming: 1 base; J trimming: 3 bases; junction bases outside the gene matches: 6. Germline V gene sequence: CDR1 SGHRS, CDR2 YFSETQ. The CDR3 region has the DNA TGCGCCAGCAGCTTGACTAGCGGGGGGGCCAGGGACACCGGGGAGCTGTTTTTT. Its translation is CASSLTSGGARDTGELFF. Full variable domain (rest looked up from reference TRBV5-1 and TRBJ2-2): KAGVTQTPRYLIKTRGQQVTLSCSPISGHRSVSWYQQTPGQGLQFLFEYFSETQRNKGNFPGRFSGRQFSNSRSEMNVSTLELGDSALYLCASSLTSGGARDTGELFFGEGSRLTVL.

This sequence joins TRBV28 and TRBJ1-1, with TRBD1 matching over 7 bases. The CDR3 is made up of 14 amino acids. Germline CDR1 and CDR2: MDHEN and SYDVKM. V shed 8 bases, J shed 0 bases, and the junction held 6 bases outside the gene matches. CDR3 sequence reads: CASGSGQLNTEAFF. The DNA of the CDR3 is TGTGCCAGCGGCTCGGGACAGCTGAACACTGAAGCTTTCTTT.

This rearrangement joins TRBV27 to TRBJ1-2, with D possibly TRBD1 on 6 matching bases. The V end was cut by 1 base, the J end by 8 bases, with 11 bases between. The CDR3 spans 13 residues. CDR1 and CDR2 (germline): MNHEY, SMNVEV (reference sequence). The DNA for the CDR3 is TGTGCCAGCAGTTTATTACAGGGAGAGGGCTACACCTTC. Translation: CASSLLQGEGYTF.

Written as DNA, the CDR3 is TGTGCCAGCAGTCGGGGGGGGGACGAGCAGTACGTC. It encodes CASSRGGDEQYV. The chain recombines TRBV6-5 with TRBJ2-7; TRBD2 aligns across 8 bases. CDR3 length equals 12 residues. Germline V gives CDR1 MNHEY, CDR2 SVGAGI. V lost 5 bases to trimming and J lost 5 bases; unmatched junction nucleotides: 2.

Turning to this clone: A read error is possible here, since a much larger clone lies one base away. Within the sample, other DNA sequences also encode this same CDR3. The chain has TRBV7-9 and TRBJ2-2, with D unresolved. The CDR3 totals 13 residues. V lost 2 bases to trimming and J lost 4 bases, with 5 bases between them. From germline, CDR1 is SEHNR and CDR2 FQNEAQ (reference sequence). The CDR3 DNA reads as TGTGCCAGCAGCTTATGGAGCACCGGGGAGCTGTTTTTT. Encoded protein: CASSLWSTGELFF.